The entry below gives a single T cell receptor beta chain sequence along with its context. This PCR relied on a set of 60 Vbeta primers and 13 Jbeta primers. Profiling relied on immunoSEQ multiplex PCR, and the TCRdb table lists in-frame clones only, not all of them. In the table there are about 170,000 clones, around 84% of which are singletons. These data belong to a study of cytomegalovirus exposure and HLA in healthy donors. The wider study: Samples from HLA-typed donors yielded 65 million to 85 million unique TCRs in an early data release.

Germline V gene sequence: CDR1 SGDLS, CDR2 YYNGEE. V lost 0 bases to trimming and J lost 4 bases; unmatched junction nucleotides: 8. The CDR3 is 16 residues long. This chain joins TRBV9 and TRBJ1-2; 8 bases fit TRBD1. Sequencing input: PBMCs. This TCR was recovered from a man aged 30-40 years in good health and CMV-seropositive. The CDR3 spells CASSVAGTGPSYGYTF. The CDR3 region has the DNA TGTGCCAGCAGCGTAGCAGGGACAGGTCCATCCTATGGCTACACCTTC.